The 12 T cell receptor beta chains below come from one sample, sequenced in a study of blood T cell repertoires in COVID-19. Using immunoSEQ multiplex PCR, the repertoire was profiled, and TCRdb retains in-frame clones only, with some absent. Among about 170,000 clones listed, 85% to 90% were seen once. Material for sequencing was peripheral blood. The receptor set was obtained from a woman in her fifties or sixties with COVID-19, enrolled during active disease.

This chain uses TRBV24-1 with TRBJ2-3; possible D gene TRBD2, 6 bases. This CDR3 spans 18 amino acids. Germline CDR1 reads KGHDR; CDR2 reads SFDVKD. V dropped 7 bases and J dropped 0 bases, with 22 bases sitting between them. CDR3 sequence reads: CATSGPGLLSTSTDTQYF. CDR3 nucleotides: TGTGCCACCAGCGGCCCGGGACTTCTCTCAACTAGCACAGATACGCAGTATTTT.

To note about this clone: The junction and the germline gene differ at one end; a read error may be behind it. The V and J genes are TRBV7-7 and TRBJ2-7, with D tentatively TRBD1 (6 bases). Germline lookup yields CDR1 SSHAT and CDR2 FNYEAQ (reference sequence). The CDR3 contains 13 residues. The CDR3 is CASSPGQSYEQYF. The CDR3 coding sequence is TGTGCTAGCAGCCCCGGACAGTCCTACGAGCAGTACTTC.

The chain joins TRBV5-1 to TRBJ2-7; unclear D gene. Trimming took off 2 bases at V and 4 bases at J, with 10 bases between the two ends. The CDR3 is 13 residues long. Per the germline V gene, CDR1 is SGHRS and CDR2 is YFSETQ. The CDR3 sequence is CASSFLQQYEQYF. In DNA form, the CDR3 reads TGCGCCAGCAGCTTCTTACAGCAATACGAGCAGTACTTC.

The gene calls are TRBV4-1 and TRBJ1-5; TRBD1 matches 10 bases. CDR3 length: 15 residues. Germline values: CDR1 MGHRA, CDR2 YSYEKL. Trimming removed 4 bases from V and 3 bases from J; junction bases left unmatched: 3. CDR3 in amino acids: CASSRDRGVNQPQHF. The CDR3 DNA follows: TGCGCCAGCAGCCGGGACAGGGGAGTCAATCAGCCCCAGCATTTT.

The chain has TRBV28 and TRBJ2-3, with D possibly matching TRBD2 (5 bases). V was shortened by 3 bases and J by 3 bases, with 13 bases between the two germline ends. CDR3 length equals 15 residues. Germline CDR1 MDHEN, CDR2 SYDVKM. The CDR3 DNA sequence: TGTGCCAGCAGTTTGGACTTCCCCATTACAGATACGCAGTATTTT. Its translation: CASSLDFPITDTQYF. Drawing the rest from reference TRBV28 and TRBJ2-3, the complete variable domain is DVKVTQSSRYLVKRTGEKVFLECVQDMDHENMFWYRQDPGLGLRLIYFSYDVKMKEKGDIPEGYSVSREKKERFSLILESASTNQTSMYLCASSLDFPITDTQYFGPGTRLTVL.

The rearrangement joins TRBV30 to TRBJ2-7; D might be TRBD2 (7 bases). Germline V lookup: CDR1 GTSNPN, CDR2 SVGIG (reference sequence). This CDR3 region has 16 residues. Between the trimmed V and J ends, which lost 4 bases and 2 bases, there was a span of 21 bases. Here the CDR3 DNA reads TGTGCCTGGACTCGCGGTGGGCTGGGGGGGCCCTACGAGCAGTACTTC. Translated: CAWTRGGLGGPYEQYF.

The chain couples TRBV7-2 to TRBJ2-2; TRBD2 might be the D (6 bases). CDR3 length: 16 amino acids. Germline assignment: CDR1 SGHTA and CDR2 FQGNSA. The V end lost 3 bases, the J end lost 1 base, and 12 bases lay between the germline ends. The CDR3 protein is CASSFRVGGNTGELFF. As DNA, the CDR3 is TGTGCCAGCAGCTTCCGGGTGGGAGGGAACACCGGGGAGCTGTTTTTT.

This chain uses TRBV7-9 with TRBJ1-2; D ambiguous. Trimming removed 4 bases at V and 8 bases at J, with 14 bases between. The CDR3 has 13 residues. CDR1 SEHNR and CDR2 FQNEAQ come from the germline V gene (reference sequence). In nucleotides, the CDR3 is TGTGCCAGCAGCTCCGGGCCAAGGGAGGGCTACACCTTC. Amino acids: CASSSGPREGYTF. Full variable domain (outside the CDR3, taken from reference TRBV7-9 and TRBJ1-2): DTGVSQNPRHKITKRGQNVTFRCDPISEHNRLYWYRQTLGQGPEFLTYFQNEAQLEKSRLLSDRFSAERPKGSFSTLEIQRTEQGDSAMYLCASSSGPREGYTFGSGTRLTVV.

J is TRBJ1-5 and V is TRBV30; D perhaps matches TRBD1 (6 bases). Trimming stripped 0 bases from V and 6 bases from J, with 12 bases between. Germline V lookup: CDR1 GTSNPN, CDR2 SVGIG (reference sequence). The CDR3 spans 14 residues. The CDR3 bases are TGTGCCTGGAGTGTACGACAGGTCGGTCAGCCCCAGCATTTT. It yields the protein CAWSVRQVGQPQHF.

This clone was found a few times. The chain links TRBV7-2 to TRBJ2-3; 10 nucleotides match TRBD2. This CDR3 region has 15 residues. The junction had 4 bases not matched to a gene; V was cut back by 6 bases and J by 1 base. Germline CDR1 is SGHTA and CDR2 is FQGNSA. DNA for the CDR3: TGTGCCAGCAGTCCCGGGACTAGCGGCACAGATACGCAGTATTTT. It yields the protein CASSPGTSGTDTQYF. Combining the CDR3 with reference TRBV7-2 and TRBJ2-3 gives the whole variable domain GAGVSQSPSNKVTEKGKDVELRCDPISGHTALYWYRQSLGQGLEFLIYFQGNSAPDKSGLPSDRFSAERTGGSVSTLTIQRTQQEDSAVYLCASSPGTSGTDTQYFGPGTRLTVL.

This chain uses TRBV7-9 with TRBJ1-5, with D possibly matching TRBD1 (5 bases). This CDR3 is 16 amino acids long. Germline CDR1 and CDR2: SEHNR and FQNEAQ (reference sequence). The V end lost 1 base, the J end lost 1 base, and 11 bases lay between the germline ends. CDR3 nucleotide sequence: TGTGCCAGCAGCTTAGGGGGCCCGGAAAGCAATCAGCCCCAGCATTTT. The encoded protein is CASSLGGPESNQPQHF.

The chain carries TRBV14 and TRBJ2-1; 10 bases map to TRBD2. CDR1 is SGHDN, CDR2 FVKESK, per germline. Trimming took 5 bases from V and 7 from J; bases not matched to a gene: 8. The CDR3 is 15 residues long. The CDR3 nucleotides read TGTGCCAGCAGCGTTGGACTAGCGGTTTTAAATGAGCAGTTCTTC. It encodes CASSVGLAVLNEQFF.